This TCR beta chain appears in the sequencing data of a study of blood T cell repertoires in COVID-19. Looking at the study overall: Italy, Spain and the United States were the sources of the convalescent and acute COVID-19 samples.

Followed longitudinally, the Seattle patients had been enrolled during active infection. Deletions cut 5 bases from V and 9 bases from J, with 15 bases between. CDR1 and CDR2 from the germline V gene are SGDLS and YYNGEE. This CDR3 has 14 amino acids. Profiled with immunoSEQ multiplex PCR; TCRdb holds only in-frame clones, not every one. The repertoire has fewer than 60,000 clones, around 85% of them found once; the top ten carry roughly a quarter. The TCR originated in a woman of 80 years or more with COVID-19, enrolled during active disease. Input material: peripheral blood. The rearrangement uses TRBV9 and TRBJ1-6, with no clear D. CDR3 DNA sequence: TGTGCCAGCAGGGCGGGAGGCATGGGTTCACCCCTCCACTTT. This codes for CASRAGGMGSPLHF.